This T cell receptor (beta chain) was retrieved from a study of post-analysis software for immune sequencing data. Study-wide context: Multiple sclerosis in the patients followed relapsing-remitting, secondary progressive and progressive-relapsing courses.

Points from the study as a whole: Controls had significantly higher normalized Chao1 diversity than multiple sclerosis patients. F measure clustering grouped samples strongly by preparation batch. With TRBV5-6, TRBV5-1 and TRBV20-1 included, about 5 TRBV segments were more frequent in patients than in controls.

The TCR beta cDNA libraries contained unique molecular identifiers. A population of roughly 0.85 to 11 million T cells gave rise to roughly 0.5 million cDNA molecules. TCRdb re-called the PCR reads through MiXCR, storing one row per CDR3 protein. The table records roughly 200,000 distinct CDR3 sequences, 29% of them present only once. This clonotype was seen repeatedly, ten times or more. Its target is unknown. The CDR3 extends over 16 amino acids. Looked up from germline, CDR1 is SQVTM and CDR2 is ANQGSEA. The V segment lost 3 bases and the J segment 4 bases; nucleotides outside the gene matches: 11. V and J are TRBV29-1 and TRBJ2-3, with 9 nucleotides matching TRBD2. Sequencing was performed on blood. The source is a girl between 2 and 17 years old with multiple sclerosis. The CDR3 sequence is CSVEPRPRTSADTQYF. CDR3 bases: TGCAGCGTTGAGCCCCGACCCCGGACTAGCGCAGATACGCAGTATTTT.